This is a list of T cell receptor beta chains from one sample in a study of blood T cell repertoires in COVID-19. Method: immunoSEQ multiplex PCR; TCRdb's copy keeps in-frame clones and lacks some. The table shows approximately 50,000 clones, with roughly nine tenths occurring only once. Sequenced material: peripheral blood. Receptors were obtained from a man aged 70 or older with acute or convalescent COVID-19. Each CDR3 is given with its conserved first and last residue. The D gene is left open where the match is weak. Size tells how often a clone was seen (once, few, many) or the class of an expanded clone, and some rows leave it out.

len,v_gene,j_gene,d_gene,abundance,CDR3aa,CDR3nt
13,TRBV12-3/TRBV12-4,TRBJ1-2,TRBD1,NA,CASTIRGPGGYTF,TGTGCCAGCACCATCAGGGGGCCTGGTGGCTACACCTTC
16,TRBV7-9,TRBJ2-7,TRBD1,few,CASSHFGQGSGYEQYF,TGTGCCAGCAGCCATTTTGGACAGGGGTCAGGCTACGAGCAGTACTTC
15,TRBV9,TRBJ1-1,NA,NA,CASSSSRLLNTEAFF,TGTGCCAGCAGCTCTTCCAGGCTATTGAACACTGAAGCTTTCTTT
12,TRBV15,TRBJ1-4,NA,NA,CATWGRGEKLFF,TGTGCCACCTGGGGGAGGGGCGAAAAACTGTTTTTT
13,TRBV19,TRBJ1-2,TRBD1,NA,CASTETGDYGYTF,TGTGCCAGTACCGAGACAGGGGATTATGGCTACACCTTC
18,TRBV3-1/TRBV3-2,TRBJ2-3,NA,NA,CASSRQGAAGTYTDTQYF,TGTGCCAGCAGCCGTCAGGGGGCAGCGGGGACCTACACAGATACGCAGTATTTT
15,TRBV18,TRBJ1-3,NA,NA,CASSPNAGAGNTIYF,TGTGCCAGCTCACCAAATGCGGGGGCTGGAAACACCATATATTTT
13,TRBV19,TRBJ1-2,NA,NA,CASSISSNSGYTF,TGTGCCAGTAGTATCAGCAGCAATAGCGGCTACACCTTC
15,TRBV4-3,TRBJ1-4,NA,NA,CASSQAGTSIEKLFF,TGCGCCAGCAGCCAAGCCGGGACTTCGATAGAAAAACTGTTTTTT
14,TRBV19,TRBJ1-1,TRBD1,NA,CASTRTGPNTEAFF,TGTGCCAGTACCAGGACAGGGCCAAACACTGAAGCTTTCTTT
12,TRBV10-3,TRBJ2-5,NA,NA,CANLLAGETQYF,TGTGCCAACCTCCTGGCGGGAGAGACCCAGTACTTC
15,TRBV19,TRBJ1-2,TRBD1,NA,CASRSTGGTDYGYTF,TGTGCCAGTAGGTCCACAGGGGGCACCGACTATGGCTACACCTTC
15,TRBV11-2,TRBJ2-7,TRBD1,NA,CASSWMGQGSYEQYF,TGTGCCAGCAGCTGGATGGGACAGGGGTCCTACGAGCAGTACTTC
14,TRBV6-1,TRBJ1-1,NA,NA,CASSEWGRGMEAFF,TGTGCCAGCAGTGAATGGGGTAGGGGGATGGAAGCTTTCTTT
14,TRBV27,TRBJ1-5,TRBD1,NA,CATAGGRSNQPQHF,TGTGCCACCGCAGGGGGAAGGAGCAATCAGCCCCAGCATTTT
15,TRBV7-2,TRBJ2-7,TRBD1,NA,CASSSRQGMAYEQYF,TGTGCCAGCAGCTCGCGACAGGGGATGGCCTACGAGCAGTACTTC
16,TRBV4-2,TRBJ2-5,TRBD2,NA,CASSLRAAGGLGTQYF,TGTGCCAGCAGCCTCAGAGCAGCGGGGGGCTTGGGGACCCAGTACTTC
14,TRBV6-4,TRBJ2-3,NA,NA,CASSVGLSTDTQYF,TGTGCCAGCAGTGTCGGTCTTAGCACAGATACGCAGTATTTT